The rows below give T cell receptor beta chains drawn from one sample of a study of blood T cell repertoires in COVID-19. Assay used: immunoSEQ multiplex PCR; TCRdb lists only in-frame clones, some missing. The sample carries roughly 200,000 clones, 80% to 90% recorded once. The material sequenced was peripheral blood. These receptors were collected from a man in his 60s who had recovered from COVID-19. Both conserved end residues are trimmed from each CDR3. Fields, in order: V gene, D gene, CDR3 protein. D genes are given only for firm matches.

V: TRBV10-3; D: TRBD1; CDR3: AICPGQGPNGYT
V: TRBV7-8; D: NA; CDR3: AAGENTQY
V: TRBV5-4; D: TRBD2; CDR3: ASSLGPGGSTDTQY
V: TRBV6-6; D: TRBD1; CDR3: ASSQGQGGDYGYT
V: TRBV19; D: NA; CDR3: ASKAGTNYGYT
V: TRBV7-2; D: NA; CDR3: ASHRSFPYGYT
V: TRBV2; D: NA; CDR3: ASSRNRDKGNQPQH
V: TRBV24-1; D: TRBD1; CDR3: ATSDPSRTGYYGYT
V: TRBV7-9; D: TRBD2; CDR3: ASSPGTSAYNEQF
V: TRBV7-9; D: NA; CDR3: ASSLALRNTEAF
V: TRBV10-3; D: TRBD1; CDR3: ASLPTGTGGNETQY
V: TRBV24-1; D: TRBD1; CDR3: ATSDFTGGGTEAF
V: TRBV20-1; D: NA; CDR3: SAARDTQY
V: TRBV9; D: TRBD2; CDR3: ASSVTSVQETQY
V: TRBV3-1/TRBV3-2; D: NA; CDR3: ASTPSEASNEKLF
V: TRBV7-2; D: NA; CDR3: ASSPGAGTSEQY
V: TRBV6-2/TRBV6-3; D: NA; CDR3: ASSYGTRTLYEQY
V: TRBV30; D: TRBD1; CDR3: ASRQGASYT
V: TRBV21-1; D: NA; CDR3: ASSKVGGAEEKLF
V: TRBV9; D: NA; CDR3: ASSATGHMNTEAF
V: TRBV29-1; D: NA; CDR3: SVARDSYEQY
V: TRBV9; D: NA; CDR3: ASSVGASTDTQY
V: TRBV5-3; D: NA; CDR3: ARSTGGVGWDEQF
V: TRBV5-1; D: NA; CDR3: ASSLDPGVVYEQY
V: TRBV7-9; D: TRBD2; CDR3: ASSLLFRGAGGTDTQY
V: TRBV27; D: NA; CDR3: ASSFIPQTANYGYT
V: TRBV6-5; D: TRBD1; CDR3: ASSYPGTGNENTIY
V: TRBV30; D: NA; CDR3: AWSVQGYTEAF
V: TRBV5-1; D: TRBD2; CDR3: ASSGGLAGGTDTQY
V: TRBV2; D: NA; CDR3: ASTSQGNTEAF
V: TRBV29-1; D: NA; CDR3: SGSEGYGYT
V: TRBV10-3; D: TRBD2; CDR3: AISESEIAGFYEQY
V: TRBV5-4; D: NA; CDR3: ASSLGQTNSPLH
V: TRBV7-3; D: TRBD1; CDR3: ASSLQGASGYT
V: TRBV15; D: NA; CDR3: ATSRGGSMGEKLF
V: TRBV6-5; D: NA; CDR3: ASSPRFTDTQY
V: TRBV28; D: TRBD2; CDR3: ASSFIAGGQKTQY
V: TRBV29-1; D: NA; CDR3: SVVGGVDEKLF
V: TRBV6-5; D: NA; CDR3: ATRTVSDNSPLH
V: TRBV28; D: NA; CDR3: ASSFPAGRVSNQPQH
V: TRBV5-1; D: TRBD1; CDR3: ASSPGGFGNTIY
V: TRBV7-3; D: NA; CDR3: ASSPQGGAYGYT
V: TRBV19; D: TRBD1; CDR3: ASTLTGRTGNTIY
V: TRBV9; D: NA; CDR3: ASSAPDTMNTEAF
V: TRBV5-1; D: TRBD2; CDR3: ASSLAAGGTDTQY